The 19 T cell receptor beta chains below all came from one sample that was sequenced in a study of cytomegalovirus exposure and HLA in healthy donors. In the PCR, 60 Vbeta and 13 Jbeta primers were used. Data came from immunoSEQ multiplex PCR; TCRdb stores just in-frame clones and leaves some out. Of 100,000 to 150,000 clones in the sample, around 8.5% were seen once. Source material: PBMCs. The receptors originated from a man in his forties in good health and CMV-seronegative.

CDR3 nucleotide sequence: TGTGCCAGCAGGGGACAACGCTCTGGAAACACCATATATTTT. Translating gives CASRGQRSGNTIYF. The chain links TRBV2 to TRBJ1-3; a weak D match, TRBD1 (6 bases). Trimming left V 6 bases short and J 0 bases short, with 9 bases between. CDR1 is SNHLY and CDR2 is FYNNEI in the germline V gene. This CDR3 has 14 residues.

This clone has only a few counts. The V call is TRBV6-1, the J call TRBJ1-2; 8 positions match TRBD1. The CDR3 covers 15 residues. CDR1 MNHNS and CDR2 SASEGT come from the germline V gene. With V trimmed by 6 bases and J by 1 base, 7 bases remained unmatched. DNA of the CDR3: TGTGCCAGCAGCCTTTACAGGGGGGTTAACTATGGCTACACCTTC. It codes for CASSLYRGVNYGYTF.

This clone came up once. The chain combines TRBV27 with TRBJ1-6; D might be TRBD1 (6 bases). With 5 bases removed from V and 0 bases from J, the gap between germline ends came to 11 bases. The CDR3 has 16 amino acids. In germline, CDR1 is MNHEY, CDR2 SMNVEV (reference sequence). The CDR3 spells CASSTWTASYNSPLHF. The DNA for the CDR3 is TGTGCCAGCAGTACTTGGACAGCCTCCTATAATTCACCCCTCCACTTT.

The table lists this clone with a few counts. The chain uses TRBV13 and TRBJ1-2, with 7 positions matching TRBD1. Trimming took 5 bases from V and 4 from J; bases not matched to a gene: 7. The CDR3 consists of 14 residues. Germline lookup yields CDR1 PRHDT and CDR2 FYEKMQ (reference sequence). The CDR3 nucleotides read TGTGCCAGCAGCACGTACGCAGGGGGCTATGGCTACACCTTC. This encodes CASSTYAGGYGYTF.

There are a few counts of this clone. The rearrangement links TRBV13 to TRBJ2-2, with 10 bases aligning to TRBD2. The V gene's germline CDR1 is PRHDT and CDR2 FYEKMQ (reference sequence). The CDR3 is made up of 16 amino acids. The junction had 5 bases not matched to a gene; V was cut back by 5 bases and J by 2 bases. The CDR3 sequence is CASSEERGGNTGELFF. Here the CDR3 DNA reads TGTGCCAGCAGCGAGGAGCGGGGGGGCAACACCGGGGAGCTGTTTTTT.

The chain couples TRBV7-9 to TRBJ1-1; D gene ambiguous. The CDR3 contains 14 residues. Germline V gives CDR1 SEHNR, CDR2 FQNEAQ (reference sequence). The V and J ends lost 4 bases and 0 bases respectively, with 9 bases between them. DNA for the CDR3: TGTGCCAGCAGCTCCGGTTCGGTGAACACTGAAGCTTTCTTT. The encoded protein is CASSSGSVNTEAFF.

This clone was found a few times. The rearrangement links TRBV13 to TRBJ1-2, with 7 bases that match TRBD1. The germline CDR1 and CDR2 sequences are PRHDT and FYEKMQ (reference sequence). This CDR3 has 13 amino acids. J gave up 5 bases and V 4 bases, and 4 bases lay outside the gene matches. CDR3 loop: CASSSTGTYGYTF. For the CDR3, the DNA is TGTGCCAGCAGCTCGACAGGGACATATGGCTACACCTTC.

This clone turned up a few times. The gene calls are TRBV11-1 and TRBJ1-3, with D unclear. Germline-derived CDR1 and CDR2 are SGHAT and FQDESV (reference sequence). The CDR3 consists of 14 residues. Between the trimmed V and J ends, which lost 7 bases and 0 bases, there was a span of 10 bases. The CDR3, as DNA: TGTGCCAGCATAGAGCCAAGCTCTGGAAACACCATATATTTT. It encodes CASIEPSSGNTIYF.

The CDR3: CASGWEYEQYF. The CDR3 DNA sequence: TGTGCCAGCGGATGGGAGTACGAGCAGTACTTC. V gene TRBV6-1 combines with J gene TRBJ2-7, with D perhaps matching TRBD2 (5 bases). Trimming stripped 8 bases from V and 4 bases from J, with 9 bases between. The CDR3 spans 11 residues. Per germline, CDR1 MNHNS and CDR2 SASEGT.

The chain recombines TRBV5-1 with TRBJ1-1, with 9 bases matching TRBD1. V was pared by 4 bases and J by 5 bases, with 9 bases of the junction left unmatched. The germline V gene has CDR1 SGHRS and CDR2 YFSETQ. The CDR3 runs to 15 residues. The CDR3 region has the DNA TGCGCCAGCAGCAAAGGACAGGGGCCCTTGACTGAAGCTTTCTTT. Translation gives CASSKGQGPLTEAFF.

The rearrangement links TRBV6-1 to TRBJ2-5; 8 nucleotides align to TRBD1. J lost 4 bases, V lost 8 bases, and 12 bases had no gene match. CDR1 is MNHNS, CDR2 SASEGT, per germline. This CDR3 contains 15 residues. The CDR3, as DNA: TGTGCCAGCGGCTCGACAGGGGCCAAAGGAGAGACCCAGTACTTC. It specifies CASGSTGAKGETQYF.

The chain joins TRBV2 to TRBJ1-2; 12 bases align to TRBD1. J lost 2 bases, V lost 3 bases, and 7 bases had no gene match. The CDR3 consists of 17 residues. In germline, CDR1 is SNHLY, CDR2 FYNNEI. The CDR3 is CASSDWDRGPENYGYTF. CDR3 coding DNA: TGTGCCAGCAGTGATTGGGACAGGGGGCCGGAAAACTATGGCTACACCTTC.

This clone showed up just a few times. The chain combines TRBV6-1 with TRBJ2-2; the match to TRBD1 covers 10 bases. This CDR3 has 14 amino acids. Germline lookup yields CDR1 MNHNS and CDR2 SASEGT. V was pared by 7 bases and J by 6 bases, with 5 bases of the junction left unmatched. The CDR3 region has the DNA TGTGCCAGCACCGTGACAGGGGGCTCCGGGGAGCTGTTTTTT. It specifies CASTVTGGSGELFF.

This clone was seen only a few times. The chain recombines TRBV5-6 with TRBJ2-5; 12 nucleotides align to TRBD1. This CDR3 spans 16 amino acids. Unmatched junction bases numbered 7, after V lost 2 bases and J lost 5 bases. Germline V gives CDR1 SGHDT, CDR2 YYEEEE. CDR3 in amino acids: CASSFTGTGGVETQYF. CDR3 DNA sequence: TGTGCCAGCAGCTTTACCGGGACAGGGGGCGTTGAGACCCAGTACTTC.

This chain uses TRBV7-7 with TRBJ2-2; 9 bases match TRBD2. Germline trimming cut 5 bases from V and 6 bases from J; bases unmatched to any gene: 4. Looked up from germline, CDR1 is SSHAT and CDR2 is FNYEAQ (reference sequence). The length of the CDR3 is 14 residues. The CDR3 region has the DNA TGTGCCAGCAGCCGGACTAGCGTTCCCGGGGAGCTGTTTTTT. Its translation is CASSRTSVPGELFF.

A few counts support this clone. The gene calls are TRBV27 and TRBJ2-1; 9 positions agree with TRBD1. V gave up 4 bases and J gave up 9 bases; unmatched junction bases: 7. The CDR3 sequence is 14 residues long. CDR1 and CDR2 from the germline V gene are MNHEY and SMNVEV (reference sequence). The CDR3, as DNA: TGTGCCAGCAGTTCAGGGACAGGGTTAGGTGAGCAGTTCTTC. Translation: CASSSGTGLGEQFF.

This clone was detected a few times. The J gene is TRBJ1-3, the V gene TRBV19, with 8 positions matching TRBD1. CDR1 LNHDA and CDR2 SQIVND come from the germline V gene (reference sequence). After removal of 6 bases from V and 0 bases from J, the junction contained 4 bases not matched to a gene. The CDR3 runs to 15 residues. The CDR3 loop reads CASSVDRGSGNTIYF. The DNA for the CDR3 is TGTGCCAGTAGCGTCGACAGGGGCTCTGGAAACACCATATATTTT.

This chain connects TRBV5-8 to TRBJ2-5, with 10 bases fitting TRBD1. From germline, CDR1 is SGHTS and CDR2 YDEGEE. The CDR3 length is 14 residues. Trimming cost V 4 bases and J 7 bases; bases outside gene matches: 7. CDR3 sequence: CASSPDRGRGTQYF. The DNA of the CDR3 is TGTGCCAGCAGCCCTGACAGGGGGCGGGGGACCCAGTACTTC.

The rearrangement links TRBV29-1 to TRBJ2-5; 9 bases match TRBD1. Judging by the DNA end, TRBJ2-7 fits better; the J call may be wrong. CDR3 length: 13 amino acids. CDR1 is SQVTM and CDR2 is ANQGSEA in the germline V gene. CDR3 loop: CSVARDRDYEQYF. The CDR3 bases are TGCAGCGTGGCCCGGGACAGGGACTACGAGCAGTACTTC.